Sequencing of this T cell receptor (beta chain) was carried out in a study of glioma-infiltrating T cells after dendritic cell vaccination. Whole-study results and caveats: Few patients contributed both blood and tumor specimens.

In the case of this clone: No antigen is known for it.

Trimming removed 5 bases at V and 8 bases at J, with 7 bases between. This CDR3 is built from 12 residues. In germline, CDR1 is MDHEN, CDR2 SYDVKM. Stated time point: after dendritic cell vaccination, including at tumor progression/relapse. Only patients with spare fresh-frozen tumor and over two years of follow-up were included. Primers: 60 V beta forward and 13 J beta reverse. TCRdb's table, derived via immunoSEQ multiplex PCR, lists solely in-frame clones and lacks some. The sample contains 85,000 to 100,000 clones, 85% of which appear only once. The J gene is TRBJ1-6, the V gene TRBV28; D gene ambiguous. Here the sequenced sample was blood, taken after dendritic cell vaccination. The receptor comes from a human donor with glioblastoma. The CDR3 DNA reads as TGTGCCAGCAGTCCGGTCCATTCACCCCTCCACTTT. Protein: CASSPVHSPLHF.